The 21 T cell receptor beta chains below were found in one sample sequenced in a study of blood T cell repertoires in COVID-19. The repertoire was sequenced with immunoSEQ multiplex PCR; TCRdb's copy has only in-frame clones and lacks some. The sample has roughly 280,000 clones; 85% to 90% are singletons. The source material was peripheral blood. These TCRs come from a woman aged 55-69 years with COVID-19, enrolled during active disease.

J is TRBJ1-2 and V is TRBV5-1, with a possible D match to TRBD1 (5 bases). Germline V gene sequence: CDR1 SGHRS, CDR2 YFSETQ. Between the trimmed V and J ends, which lost 4 bases and 14 bases, there was a span of 18 bases. CDR3 length equals 12 residues. CDR3 region: CASSQGGSPGTF. In nucleotides, the CDR3 is TGCGCCAGCAGCCAGGGCGGGAGCCCGGGGACCTTC.

This rearrangement joins TRBV6-5 to TRBJ1-5; D may be TRBD1 (6 bases). Between the trimmed V and J ends, which lost 7 bases and 5 bases, there was a span of 12 bases. Germline CDR1 is MNHEY and CDR2 is SVGAGI. This CDR3 contains 13 residues. CDR3 in DNA: TGTGCCAGCATTGGGGGCGCGGATCAGCCCCAGCATTTT. It codes for CASIGGADQPQHF.

The rearrangement links TRBV18 to TRBJ1-4; 7 positions match TRBD1. The germline V gene has CDR1 KGHSH and CDR2 LQKENI. The V segment lost 1 base and the J segment 3 bases; nucleotides outside the gene matches: 2. The CDR3 is made up of 15 amino acids. CDR3 sequence reads: CASSPRTGPNEKLFF. The CDR3 DNA reads TGTGCCAGCTCACCACGGACAGGCCCTAATGAAAAACTGTTTTTT. Looking up the rest from reference TRBV18 and TRBJ1-4 gives the full variable domain: NAGVMQNPRHLVRRRGQEARLRCSPMKGHSHVYWYRQLPEEGLKFMVYLQKENIIDESGMPKERFSAEFPKEGPSILRIQQVVRGDSAAYFCASSPRTGPNEKLFFGSGTQLSVL.

This chain uses TRBV30 with TRBJ1-4; D may be TRBD1 (6 bases). The CDR3 contains 12 residues. CDR1 and CDR2 (germline): GTSNPN, SVGIG (reference sequence). V gave up 7 bases and J gave up 4 bases, with 10 bases separating them. CDR3 coding DNA: TGTGCCTCGGACAGATTTAATGAAAAACTGTTTTTT. Amino acid sequence: CASDRFNEKLFF.

J is TRBJ2-1 and V is TRBV5-1, with 14 positions matching TRBD2. Germline V CDR1 and CDR2: SGHRS, YFSETQ. This CDR3 has 15 amino acids. The V gene end was trimmed by 4 bases and the J gene end by 8 bases; junction bases not matched to a gene: 5. As DNA, the CDR3 is TGCGCCAGCAGCGCGACTAGCGGGAGGGGCGATGAGCAGTTCTTC. Translated, it gives CASSATSGRGDEQFF.

The rearrangement uses TRBV5-1 and TRBJ1-2; possibly TRBD1 for D (6 bases). Germline V CDR1 and CDR2: SGHRS, YFSETQ. This CDR3 is built from 12 residues. V dropped 3 bases and J dropped 6 bases, with 9 bases sitting between them. The CDR3 sequence is CASSYNRDGYTF. The CDR3 DNA sequence: TGCGCCAGCAGCTACAACAGGGATGGCTACACCTTC.

This sequence joins TRBV5-1 and TRBJ1-2; the D is unclear. Between the trimmed V and J ends, which lost 4 bases and 4 bases, there was a span of 14 bases. Per germline, CDR1 SGHRS and CDR2 YFSETQ. CDR3 length equals 14 residues. CDR3 sequence: CASSRSWSGYGYTF. CDR3 nucleotide sequence: TGCGCCAGCAGCCGGTCTTGGTCCGGCTATGGCTACACCTTC.

The chain recombines TRBV19 with TRBJ1-5; 8 nucleotides line up with TRBD1. The CDR3 runs to 16 residues. Germline V gene data show CDR1 as LNHDA and CDR2 as SQIVND (reference sequence). After removal of 2 bases from V and 1 base from J, the junction contained 4 bases not matched to a gene. DNA for the CDR3: TGTGCCAGTAGTATACAGGGGGCTGGGAGCAATCAGCCCCAGCATTTT. Amino acids: CASSIQGAGSNQPQHF.

This clone was recorded a few times. J is TRBJ2-3 and V is TRBV15; TRBD2 aligns across 9 bases. CDR3 length equals 16 residues. Germline V CDR1 and CDR2: LNHNV, YYDKDF (reference sequence). The V segment lost 1 base and the J segment 6 bases; nucleotides outside the gene matches: 8. The chain's CDR3 is CATSRGGGGRADTQYF. CDR3 bases: TGTGCCACCAGCAGAGGAGGGGGCGGGAGGGCCGATACGCAGTATTTT.

The chain carries TRBV5-5 and TRBJ1-1; D not resolved. V dropped 2 bases and J dropped 0 bases, with 8 bases sitting between them. Germline CDR1 reads SGHKS; CDR2 reads YYEKEE (reference sequence). The CDR3 has 14 residues. The chain's CDR3 is CASSFTAMNTEAFF. The CDR3, as DNA: TGTGCCAGCAGCTTTACAGCTATGAACACTGAAGCTTTCTTT.

This rearrangement joins TRBV5-1 to TRBJ2-7, with 7 bases lining up with TRBD1. The germline gives CDR1 SGHRS, CDR2 YFSETQ. The junction had 7 bases not matched to a gene; V was cut back by 4 bases and J by 3 bases. The length of the CDR3 is 14 residues. CDR3 DNA sequence: TGCGCCAGCAGCCTTGGGACAGCCATCTACGAGCAGTACTTC. Translating it yields CASSLGTAIYEQYF.

The chain links TRBV30 to TRBJ1-5; maybe TRBD1 (5 bases). CDR1 and CDR2 from the germline V gene are GTSNPN and SVGIG (reference sequence). V was cut by 5 bases and J by 4 bases, with 21 bases left in between. This CDR3 contains 16 residues. The CDR3 sequence is CAWSNRLRSLNQPQHF. CDR3 DNA sequence: TGTGCCTGGTCAAACAGGTTAAGAAGCCTAAATCAGCCCCAGCATTTT.

DNA of the CDR3: TGTGCCAGCAGTCCCGGACTAGCGGGAGCTGAGCAGTTCTTC. Its translation: CASSPGLAGAEQFF. This chain uses TRBV27 with TRBJ2-1, with TRBD2 matching over 13 bases. The CDR3 length is 14 residues. V lost 5 bases, J lost 9 bases, and 4 bases stayed unmatched. Germline V gene sequence: CDR1 MNHEY, CDR2 SMNVEV (reference sequence).

The chain is built from TRBV19 and TRBJ2-2; 9 bases are shared with TRBD2. Germline values: CDR1 LNHDA, CDR2 SQIVND (reference sequence). This CDR3 is built from 15 residues. The J segment lost 7 bases and the V segment lost 6 bases, leaving 9 bases of the junction unmatched. The DNA of the CDR3 is TGTGCCAGTAGGGGTGCGGGAGGGGTCGGCGGGGAGCTGTTTTTT. Translating it yields CASRGAGGVGGELFF.

The J gene is TRBJ2-2, the V gene TRBV7-9; 12 bases align to TRBD2. The length of the CDR3 is 16 residues. Germline V gene lookup returns CDR1 SEHNR and CDR2 FQNEAQ (reference sequence). J lost 6 bases, V lost 6 bases, and 8 bases had no gene match. The CDR3 coding sequence is TGTGCCAGCAGAGACACTAGCGGGAGGCTCGCCGGGGAGCTGTTTTTT. Its protein product is CASRDTSGRLAGELFF.

The V and J genes are TRBV2 and TRBJ1-6; maybe TRBD1 (6 bases). This CDR3 spans 14 amino acids. Between the trimmed V and J ends, which lost 4 bases and 7 bases, there was a span of 11 bases. Germline CDR1 and CDR2: SNHLY and FYNNEI. The CDR3: CASSVQGGNSPLHF. In nucleotides, the CDR3 is TGTGCCAGCAGTGTACAGGGTGGGAATTCACCCCTCCACTTT.

The rearrangement links TRBV3-1 (or the pseudogene TRBV3-2) to TRBJ2-5; weak D call: TRBD2 (6 bases). CDR1 and CDR2 from the germline V gene are LGHDT and YNNKEL (reference sequence). The CDR3 is 15 amino acids. V shed 4 bases and J shed 7 bases, with 19 bases lying between them. In DNA form, the CDR3 reads TGTGCCAGCAGCCCCCCGGGCGGGGCTGGCGGGACCCAGTACTTC. Amino acids: CASSPPGGAGGTQYF.

The V gene is TRBV11-2, the J gene TRBJ2-1, with 12 bases aligning to TRBD2. With 5 bases clipped from V and 5 bases from J, the junction kept 4 bases outside the gene matches. The germline V gene encodes CDR1 SGHAT and CDR2 FQNNGV. CDR3 length: 15 amino acids. CDR3 residues: CASSLTSGRNNEQFF. Here the CDR3 DNA reads TGTGCCAGCAGCCTTACTAGCGGGAGGAACAATGAGCAGTTCTTC. Full variable domain (remainder filled in from reference TRBV11-2 and TRBJ2-1): EAGVAQSPRYKIIEKRQSVAFWCNPISGHATLYWYQQILGQGPKLLIQFQNNGVVDDSQLPKDRFSAERLKGVDSTLKIQPAKLEDSAVYLCASSLTSGRNNEQFFGPGTRLTVL.

The V call is TRBV10-3, the J call TRBJ2-3, with D hard to call. CDR1 ENHRY and CDR2 SYGVKD come from the germline V gene. Trimming cost V 2 bases and J 6 bases, with 3 bases left between them. The CDR3 covers 11 residues. CDR3 sequence (DNA): TGTGCCATCAGTGAGCGGGATACGCAGTATTTT. Amino acids: CAISERDTQYF.

As DNA, the CDR3 is TGTGCCAGCAGCTTGAGACTAGTCCAGACCCAGTACTTC. It is translated as CASSLRLVQTQYF. This chain links TRBV5-8 with TRBJ2-5; TRBD2 is a possible D gene (6 bases). Trimming took 1 base from V and 6 from J, leaving 10 bases between them. The CDR3 is 13 amino acids. CDR1 and CDR2 from the germline V gene are SGHTS and YDEGEE.

This clone was seen a single time. V and J are TRBV18 and TRBJ2-1; 8 nucleotides align to TRBD1. Germline CDR1 reads KGHSH; CDR2 reads LQKENI. The junction had 5 bases not matched to a gene; V was cut back by 4 bases and J by 3 bases. CDR3 length: 15 residues. CDR3 sequence: CASSQSRGLYNEQFF. In DNA, the CDR3 is TGTGCCAGCTCACAATCCAGGGGGCTCTACAATGAGCAGTTCTTC.